The clone carrying this T cell receptor (beta chain) was found many times. Its cognate antigen is unknown. This sample is drawn from a study of Graves' ophthalmopathy and Graves' hyperthyroidism. Findings and caveats of the study: Most thyroid-expanded clonotypes exceeding 0.001 frequency were also found in blood.

The study enrolled ophthalmopathy donors with moderate-to-severe activity, CAS ≥3, NOSPECS ≥4 and duration under 3 months. Transcripts of RNA were the source for amplifying TCR beta CDR3 regions. RT-PCR in the first round used HTBI primers; a second-round multiplex PCR followed. Via MiXCR, TCRdb re-called the multiplex PCR reads, giving one row per CDR3 protein. Of approximately 210,000 distinct CDR3 sequences detected, about 32% appear once; the ten largest clones hold 9.1%. The germline V gene encodes CDR1 LGHDT and CDR2 YNNKEL (reference sequence). The CDR3 covers 16 residues. The V gene end was trimmed by 5 bases and the J gene end by 2 bases; junction bases not matched to a gene: 6.

The V and J genes are TRBV3-1 and TRBJ2-7, with 13 bases lining up with TRBD2. The receptor's source is a man aged 50 to 60 with Graves' ophthalmopathy. The sequenced material came from peripheral blood. The CDR3 loop is CASSKGLAGTPYEQYF. The CDR3 DNA reads as TGTGCCAGCAGCAAGGGACTAGCGGGGACCCCCTACGAGCAGTACTTC.